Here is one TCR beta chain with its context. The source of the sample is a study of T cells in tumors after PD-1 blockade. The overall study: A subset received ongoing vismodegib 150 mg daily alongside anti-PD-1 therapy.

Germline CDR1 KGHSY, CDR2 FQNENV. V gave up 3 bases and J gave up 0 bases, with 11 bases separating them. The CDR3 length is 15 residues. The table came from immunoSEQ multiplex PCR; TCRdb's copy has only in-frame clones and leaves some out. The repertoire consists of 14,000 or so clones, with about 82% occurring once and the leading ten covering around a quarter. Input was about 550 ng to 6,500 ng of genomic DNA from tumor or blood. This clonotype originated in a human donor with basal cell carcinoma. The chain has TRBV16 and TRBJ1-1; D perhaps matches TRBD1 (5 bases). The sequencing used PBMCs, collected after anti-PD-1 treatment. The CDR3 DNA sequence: TGTGCCAGCAGCCAGATCAGGGAGGTGAACACTGAAGCTTTCTTT. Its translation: CASSQIREVNTEAFF.